One sample yielded the 18 T cell receptor beta chains listed below, sequenced in a study of response to subunit inactivated influenza vaccine. TCRdb re-derived calls from the RT-PCR reads in MiXCR, one entry per CDR3 protein. The sample has 800,000 to 1,000,000 distinct CDR3 sequences, around 20% seen once. The sample here was PBMCs from blood, taken 4 to 6 days after vaccination. The receptors shown here come from a middle-aged man who received an inactivated influenza vaccine.

The rearrangement links TRBV11-1 to TRBJ2-3; 14 bases match TRBD2. Germline V gene sequence: CDR1 SGHAT, CDR2 FQDESV (reference sequence). CDR3 length: 19 amino acids. J gave up 6 bases and V 4 bases, and 15 bases lay outside the gene matches. In DNA form, the CDR3 reads TGTGCCAGCAGCTCTACCGGGACTAGCGGGGGAAGAGGGTTTGATACGCAGTATTTT. Amino acid sequence: CASSSTGTSGGRGFDTQYF.

This clonotype was seen at least ten times. The CDR3 spells CASSLTGGAAGELFF. DNA of the CDR3: TGTGCCAGCAGTTTAACGGGGGGCGCGGCCGGGGAGCTGTTTTTT. The chain recombines TRBV28 with TRBJ2-2; the D gene is possibly TRBD2 (7 bases). Germline assignment: CDR1 MDHEN and CDR2 SYDVKM. Trimming shortened V by 2 bases and J by 6 bases, and 13 bases separated the two germline ends. This CDR3 region has 15 residues. Using reference TRBV28 and TRBJ2-2 for the parts outside the CDR3, the full variable domain is DVKVTQSSRYLVKRTGEKVFLECVQDMDHENMFWYRQDPGLGLRLIYFSYDVKMKEKGDIPEGYSVSREKKERFSLILESASTNQTSMYLCASSLTGGAAGELFFGEGSRLTVL.

This clonotype was recorded a few times. V and J are TRBV20-1 and TRBJ2-7; D not resolved. Germline loops: CDR1 DFQATT, CDR2 SNEGSKA (reference sequence). This CDR3 contains 14 residues. Deletions cut 3 bases from V and 7 bases from J, with 19 bases between. CDR3 in amino acids: CSARAPQALGEQYF. The CDR3 DNA reads as TGCAGTGCTAGGGCCCCGCAGGCGTTAGGGGAGCAGTACTTC.

The rearrangement joins TRBV12-3 or TRBV12-4 to TRBJ2-3; unclear D gene. This CDR3 has 13 amino acids. V gave up 8 bases and J gave up 4 bases, with 13 bases separating them. The CDR3 region is CASGWGYPDTQYF. The CDR3 DNA follows: TGTGCCAGCGGTTGGGGTTATCCAGATACGCAGTATTTT.

The chain joins TRBV5-4 to TRBJ2-1; 12 nucleotides agree with TRBD1. Per the germline V gene, CDR1 is SGHNT and CDR2 is YYREEE (reference sequence). This CDR3 has 15 amino acids. J lost 7 bases, V lost 4 bases, and 6 bases had no gene match. The CDR3 nucleotides are TGTGCCAGCAGCCCGGAGGGACAGGGGGCGAATGAGCAGTTCTTC. As protein: CASSPEGQGANEQFF.

This clonotype was seen a few times. The chain is built from TRBV20-1 and TRBJ1-6, with 7 bases lining up with TRBD1. This CDR3 contains 18 residues. Germline CDR1 reads DFQATT; CDR2 reads SNEGSKA (reference sequence). Losses at the gene ends were 0 bases for V and 1 base for J; bases not matched to a gene: 9. CDR3 coding DNA: TGCAGTGCTAGAGATCTTCTGACAGGGATGTCCTATAATTCACCCCTCCACTTT. This codes for CSARDLLTGMSYNSPLHF.

This clonotype was counted only a few times. The rearrangement links TRBV4-3 to TRBJ2-5; D not resolved. Germline-derived CDR1 and CDR2 are LGHNA and YSLEER. The ends were cut back, 3 bases at V and 2 bases at J, with 16 bases in the middle. The CDR3 length is 16 residues. CDR3 sequence reads: CASSQVAFLEQETQYF. CDR3 DNA: TGCGCCAGCAGCCAGGTCGCTTTTTTGGAGCAAGAGACCCAGTACTTC.

This clonotype was seen ten or more times. The genes are TRBV20-1 and TRBJ1-6; 9 bases are shared with TRBD1. V lost 2 bases and J lost 10; bases outside the gene matches: 12. The CDR3 consists of 16 residues. CDR1 is DFQATT, CDR2 SNEGSKA, per germline (reference sequence). The CDR3 protein is CSARLPGTGSRSPLHF. The CDR3 DNA sequence: TGCAGTGCTAGACTCCCCGGGACAGGGTCTCGGTCACCCCTCCACTTT.

The rearrangement uses TRBV30 and TRBJ2-3, with TRBD2 matching over 8 bases. After removal of 5 bases from V and 0 bases from J, the junction contained 1 base not matched to a gene. The CDR3 consists of 13 residues. CDR1 is GTSNPN and CDR2 is SVGIG in the germline V gene (reference sequence). The CDR3 reads CAWRGGSTDTQYF. In nucleotides, the CDR3 is TGTGCCTGGCGGGGGGGAAGCACAGATACGCAGTATTTT. Using reference TRBV30 and TRBJ2-3 for the parts outside the CDR3, the full variable domain is SQTIHQWPATLVQPVGSPLSLECTVEGTSNPNLYWYRQAAGRGLQLLFYSVGIGQISSEVPQNLSASRPQDRQFILSSKKLLLSDSGFYLCAWRGGSTDTQYFGPGTRLTVL.

Only a few counts were recorded for this clonotype. The chain uses TRBV12-3 or TRBV12-4 and TRBJ2-2; 9 bases are shared with TRBD2. There are 18 residues in the CDR3. V lost 3 bases to trimming and J lost 2 bases; unmatched junction nucleotides: 10. The CDR3 here is CASSFLAGKVRNTGELFF. CDR3 coding DNA: TGTGCCAGCAGTTTTCTAGCGGGGAAGGTCCGAAACACCGGGGAGCTGTTTTTT.

The rearrangement joins TRBV7-2 to TRBJ2-1, with a possible D match to TRBD2 (5 bases). This CDR3 is built from 15 residues. Germline CDR1 and CDR2: SGHTA and FQGNSA. The V end lost 5 bases, the J end lost 8 bases, and 19 bases lay between the germline ends. The CDR3 reads CASSIRVSGSDEQFF. The DNA for the CDR3 is TGTGCCAGCAGCATTAGAGTGTCGGGGAGCGATGAGCAGTTCTTC. Drawing the rest from reference TRBV7-2 and TRBJ2-1, the complete variable domain is GAGVSQSPSNKVTEKGKDVELRCDPISGHTALYWYRQSLGQGLEFLIYFQGNSAPDKSGLPSDRFSAERTGGSVSTLTIQRTQQEDSAVYLCASSIRVSGSDEQFFGPGTRLTVL.

The chain links TRBV21-1 to TRBJ2-7; TRBD2, the D gene given by the table, was not confirmed from the DNA. TRBV21-1 is noted as a pseudogene. This CDR3 is built from 15 residues. The CDR3 loop is CASSTTSGERYEQYF. DNA of the CDR3: TGTGCCAGCAGCACGACTAGCGGGGAGCGTTACGAGCAGTACTTC.

The V call is TRBV29-1, the J call TRBJ2-2; D possibly uses TRBD1 or TRBD2 (5 bases each). The CDR3 has 12 residues. From germline, CDR1 is SQVTM and CDR2 ANQGSEA. The V end was cut by 6 bases, the J end by 4 bases, with 9 bases between. DNA for the CDR3: TGCAGCGTCTCAGGGACCACCGGGGAGCTGTTTTTT. Translation: CSVSGTTGELFF.

This chain joins TRBV20-1 and TRBJ2-3; D is unclear. From germline, CDR1 is DFQATT and CDR2 SNEGSKA (reference sequence). CDR3 length: 13 residues. The germline V and J ends were trimmed by 6 bases and 0 bases, with 10 bases remaining between them. This chain's CDR3 is CSAEVPSTDTQYF. The CDR3 DNA reads as TGCAGTGCCGAGGTACCAAGCACAGATACGCAGTATTTT.

J is TRBJ2-3 and V is TRBV5-4; TRBD1 agrees at 8 bases. Germline assignment: CDR1 SGHNT and CDR2 YYREEE (reference sequence). V lost 9 bases, J lost 1 base, and 4 bases stayed unmatched. The CDR3 length is 13 residues. CDR3 bases: TGTGCCACCAGGGGGCAAGGCACAGATACGCAGTATTTT. This encodes CATRGQGTDTQYF. The full variable domain, rest sourced from reference TRBV5-4 and TRBJ2-3, is ETGVTQSPTHLIKTRGQQVTLRCSSQSGHNTVSWYQQALGQGPQFIFQYYREEENGRGNFPPRFSGLQFPNYSSELNVNALELDDSALYLCATRGQGTDTQYFGPGTRLTVL.

The chain recombines TRBV6-1 with TRBJ1-5; perhaps TRBD1 as D (5 bases). CDR3 length: 16 amino acids. V was shortened by 6 bases and J by 9 bases, with 24 bases between the two germline ends. Germline loops: CDR1 MNHNS, CDR2 SASEGT. This CDR3 is CASSSMGAGAILPQHF. In DNA, the CDR3 is TGTGCCAGCAGCTCGATGGGCGCCGGGGCAATTTTGCCCCAGCATTTT.

The chain has TRBV20-1 and TRBJ2-1, with 10 bases aligning to TRBD2. The V gene's germline CDR1 is DFQATT and CDR2 SNEGSKA (reference sequence). This CDR3 contains 14 residues. After removal of 2 bases from V and 3 bases from J, the junction contained 1 base not matched to a gene. The CDR3 DNA reads TGCAGTGCTAGACTAGCGGGGGACTACAATGAGCAGTTCTTC. It yields the protein CSARLAGDYNEQFF.

This clonotype occurred a few times. This chain connects TRBV6-5 to TRBJ2-3; 8 bases map to TRBD1. The J segment lost 4 bases and the V segment lost 2 bases, leaving 8 bases of the junction unmatched. The CDR3 has 16 residues. The germline V gene encodes CDR1 MNHEY and CDR2 SVGAGI. CDR3 protein: CASSYHSGGRADTQYF. The CDR3 nucleotides are TGTGCCAGCAGTTACCATTCAGGGGGCAGAGCAGATACGCAGTATTTT.